This is a list of T cell receptor beta chains from one sample in a study of STAT5B mutations in CD4+ large granular lymphocyte leukemia. The method was immunoSEQ multiplex PCR; TCRdb's version includes in-frame clones alone and lacks a portion of them. The sample consists of some 29,000 clones, roughly 84% of them appearing once. The sequenced material came from CD4+ T cells from blood buffy coats. The receptors stem from a human donor in good health. CDR3s include the opening cysteine and the closing phenylalanine or tryptophan. A D gene is named only where the DNA matches it firmly. Expanded clones get a size class; other rows say once, few or many, or leave the size out.

>14|.|TRBV11-2|TRBJ1-6|.
CASSLRGEGSPLHF
TGTGCCAGCAGCTTAAGGGGGGAAGGTTCACCCCTCCACTTT
>14|.|TRBV7-2|TRBJ2-3|.
CASSLRGPTDTQYF
TGTGCCAGCAGCTTACGGGGGCCCACAGATACGCAGTATTTT
>17|TRBD1|TRBV11-2|TRBJ1-3|.
CASSPVGTGYSGNTIYF
TGTGCCAGCAGCCCGGTCGGGACAGGGTATTCTGGAAACACCATATATTTT
>14|.|TRBV7-6|TRBJ2-2|few
CASSLVGNTGELFF
TGTGCCAGCAGCTTAGTAGGGAACACCGGGGAGCTGTTTTTT
>14|.|TRBV27|TRBJ2-1|.
CASSLEGGRNEQFF
TGTGCCAGCAGTTTAGAGGGGGGGCGGAATGAGCAGTTCTTC
>12|.|TRBV10-3|TRBJ2-7|.
CAIRRQSQHRHF
TGTGCCATCAGGAGACAGAGCCAGCACAGGCACTTC
>12|.|TRBV11-1|TRBJ1-1|few
CASSLQGTEAFF
TGTGCCAGCAGCCTCCAGGGAACTGAAGCTTTCTTT
>19|.|TRBV21-1|TRBJ2-3|.
CASSKTFNGPGLVGDTQYF
TGTGCCAGCAGCAAAACTTTCAATGGTCCCGGGTTAGTGGGAGATACGCAGTATTTT
>12|.|TRBV29-1|TRBJ1-1|.
CSVGREGTEAFF
TGCAGCGTTGGTAGGGAGGGCACTGAAGCTTTCTTT
>15|.|TRBV23-1|TRBJ1-5|few
CASSQVVRAGQPQHF
TGCGCCAGCAGTCAAGTCGTAAGGGCAGGTCAGCCCCAGCATTTT
>14|.|TRBV7-9|TRBJ1-2|few
CASSLGWAGNGYTF
TGTGCCAGCAGCTTAGGATGGGCAGGGAACGGCTACACCTTC
>16|TRBD1|TRBV19|TRBJ1-2|.
CASSTIPGGISYGYTF
TGTGCCAGTAGTACTATACCAGGGGGAATCTCCTATGGCTACACCTTC
>20|.|TRBV21-1|TRBJ1-3|.
CASSKDWAMVSRFSGNTIYF
TGTGCCAGCAGCAAAGATTGGGCTATGGTGTCCCGATTCTCTGGAAACACCATATATTTT
>16|TRBD1|TRBV12-5|TRBJ1-2|few
CASGTNTGGSGYGYTF
TGTGCTAGTGGCACCAATACAGGGGGCAGCGGCTATGGCTACACCTTC
>16|.|TRBV10-3|TRBJ2-1|.
CAISGRSGSSYNEQFF
TGTGCCATCAGTGGGCGATCAGGGAGTTCCTACAATGAGCAGTTCTTC